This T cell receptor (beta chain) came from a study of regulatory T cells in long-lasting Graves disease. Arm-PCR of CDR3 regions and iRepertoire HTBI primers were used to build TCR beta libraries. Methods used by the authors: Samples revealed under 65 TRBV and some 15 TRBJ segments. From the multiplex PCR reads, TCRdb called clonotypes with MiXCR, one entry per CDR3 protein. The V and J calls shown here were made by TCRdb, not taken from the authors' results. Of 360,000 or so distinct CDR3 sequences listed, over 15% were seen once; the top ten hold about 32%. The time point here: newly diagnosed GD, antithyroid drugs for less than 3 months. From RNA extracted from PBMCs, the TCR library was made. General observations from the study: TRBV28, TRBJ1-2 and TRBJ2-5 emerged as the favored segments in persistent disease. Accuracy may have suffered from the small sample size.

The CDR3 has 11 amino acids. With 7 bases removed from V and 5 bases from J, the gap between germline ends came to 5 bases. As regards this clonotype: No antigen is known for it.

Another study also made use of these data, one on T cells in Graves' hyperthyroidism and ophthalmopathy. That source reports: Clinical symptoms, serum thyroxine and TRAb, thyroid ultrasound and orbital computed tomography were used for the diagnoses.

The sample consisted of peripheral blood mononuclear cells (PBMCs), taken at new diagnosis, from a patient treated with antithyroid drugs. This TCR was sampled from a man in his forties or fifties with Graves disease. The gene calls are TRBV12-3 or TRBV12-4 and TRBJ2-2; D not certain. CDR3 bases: TGTGCCAGCAAGCAAACCGGGGAGCTGTTTTTT. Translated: CASKQTGELFF.